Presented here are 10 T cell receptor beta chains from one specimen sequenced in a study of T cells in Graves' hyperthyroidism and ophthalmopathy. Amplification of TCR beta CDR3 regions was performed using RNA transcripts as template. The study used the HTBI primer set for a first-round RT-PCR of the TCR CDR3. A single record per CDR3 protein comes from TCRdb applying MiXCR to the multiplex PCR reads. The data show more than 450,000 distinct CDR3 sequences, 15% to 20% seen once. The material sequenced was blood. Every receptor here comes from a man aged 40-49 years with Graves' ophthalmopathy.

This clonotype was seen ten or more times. DNA of the CDR3: TGTGCCAGCAAGCCGCGGGACAGGGCAACTTACAATGAGCAGTTCTTC. Its translation: CASKPRDRATYNEQFF. This chain joins TRBV28 and TRBJ2-1, with 9 bases aligning to TRBD1. The CDR3 has 16 residues. CDR1 and CDR2 from the germline V gene are MDHEN and SYDVKM. V gave up 7 bases and J gave up 4 bases; unmatched junction bases: 11.

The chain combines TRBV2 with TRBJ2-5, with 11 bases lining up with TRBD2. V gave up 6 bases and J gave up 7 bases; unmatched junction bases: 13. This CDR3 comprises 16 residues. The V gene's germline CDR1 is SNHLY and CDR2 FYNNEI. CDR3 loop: CASRALAGGRGGTQYF. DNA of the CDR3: TGTGCCAGCAGGGCATTAGCGGGAGGGCGAGGAGGGACCCAGTACTTC.

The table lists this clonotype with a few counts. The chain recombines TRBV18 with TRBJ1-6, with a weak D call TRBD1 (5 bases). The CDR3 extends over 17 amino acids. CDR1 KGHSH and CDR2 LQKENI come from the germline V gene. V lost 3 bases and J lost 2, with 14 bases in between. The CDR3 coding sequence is TGTGCCAGCTCACCTTTGAAAGGGGAAACCTATAATTCACCCCTCCACTTT. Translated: CASSPLKGETYNSPLHF.

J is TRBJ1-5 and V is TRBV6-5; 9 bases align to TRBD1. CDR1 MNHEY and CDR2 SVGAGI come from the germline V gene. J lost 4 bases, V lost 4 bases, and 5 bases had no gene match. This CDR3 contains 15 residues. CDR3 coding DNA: TGTGCCAGCAGTTCACCGGGACAGGGTAATCAGCCCCAGCATTTT. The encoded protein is CASSSPGQGNQPQHF.

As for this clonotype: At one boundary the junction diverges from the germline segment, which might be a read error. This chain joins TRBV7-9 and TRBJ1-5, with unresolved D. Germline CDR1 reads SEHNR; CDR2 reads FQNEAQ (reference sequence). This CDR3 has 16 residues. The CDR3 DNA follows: TGCGCCAGCAGCCAAGATCTCACCCCCCCTGGGTGGCCCCAGCATTTT. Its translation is CASSQDLTPPGWPQHF. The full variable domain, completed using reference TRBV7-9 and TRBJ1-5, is DTGVSQNPRHKITKRGQNVTFRCDPISEHNRLYWYRQTLGQGPEFLTYFQNEAQLEKSRLLSDRFSAERPKGSFSTLEIQRTEQGDSAMYLCASSQDLTPPGWPQHFGDGTRLSIL.

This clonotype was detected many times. The CDR3 sequence: CASSAQGYTEAFF. In DNA form, the CDR3 reads TGTGCCAGCAGCGCTCAGGGTTACACTGAAGCTTTCTTT. The chain employs TRBV9 and TRBJ1-1; tentative D call: TRBD1 (5 bases). V was trimmed by 3 bases and J by 3 bases, leaving 9 bases between them. Germline CDR1 is SGDLS and CDR2 is YYNGEE. This CDR3 is 13 amino acids long.

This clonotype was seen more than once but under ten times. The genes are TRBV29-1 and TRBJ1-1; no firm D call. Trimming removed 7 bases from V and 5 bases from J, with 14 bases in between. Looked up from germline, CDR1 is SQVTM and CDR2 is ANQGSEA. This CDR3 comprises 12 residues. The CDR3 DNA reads TGCAGCGGGGTGGACGGACGGACTGAAGCTTTCTTT. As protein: CSGVDGRTEAFF.

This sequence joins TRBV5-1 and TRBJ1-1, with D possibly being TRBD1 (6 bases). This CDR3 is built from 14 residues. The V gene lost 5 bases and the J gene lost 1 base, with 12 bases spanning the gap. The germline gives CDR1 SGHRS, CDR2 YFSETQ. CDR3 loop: CASRGRGGNTEAFF. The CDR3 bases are TGCGCCAGCAGAGGAAGAGGGGGGAACACTGAAGCTTTCTTT.

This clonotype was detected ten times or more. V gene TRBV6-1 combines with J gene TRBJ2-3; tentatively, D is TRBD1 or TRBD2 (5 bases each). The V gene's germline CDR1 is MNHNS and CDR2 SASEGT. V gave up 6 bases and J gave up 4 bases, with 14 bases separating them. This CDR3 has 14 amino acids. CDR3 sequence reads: CASSAGTYADTQYF. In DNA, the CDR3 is TGTGCCAGCAGCGCAGGGACGTACGCAGATACGCAGTATTTT.

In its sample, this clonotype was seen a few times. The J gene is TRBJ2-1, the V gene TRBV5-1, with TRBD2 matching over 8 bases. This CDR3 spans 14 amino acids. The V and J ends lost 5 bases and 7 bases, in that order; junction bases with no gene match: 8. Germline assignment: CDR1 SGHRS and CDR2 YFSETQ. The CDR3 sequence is CASRTAGVSNEQFF. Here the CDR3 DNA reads TGCGCCAGCAGAACAGCGGGAGTTAGTAATGAGCAGTTCTTC.